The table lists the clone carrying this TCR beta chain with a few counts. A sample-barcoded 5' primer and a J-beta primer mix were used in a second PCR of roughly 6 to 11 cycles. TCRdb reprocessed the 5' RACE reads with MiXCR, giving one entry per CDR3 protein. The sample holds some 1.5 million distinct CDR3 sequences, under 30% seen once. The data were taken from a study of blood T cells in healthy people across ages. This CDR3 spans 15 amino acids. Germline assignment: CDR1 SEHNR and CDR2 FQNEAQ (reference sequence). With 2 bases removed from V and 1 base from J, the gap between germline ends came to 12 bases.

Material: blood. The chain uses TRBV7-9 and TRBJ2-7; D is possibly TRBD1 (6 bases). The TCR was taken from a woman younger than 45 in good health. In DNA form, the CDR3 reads TGTGCCAGCAGCTTATACGAGGACAGATCCTACGAGCAGTACTTC. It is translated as CASSLYEDRSYEQYF.